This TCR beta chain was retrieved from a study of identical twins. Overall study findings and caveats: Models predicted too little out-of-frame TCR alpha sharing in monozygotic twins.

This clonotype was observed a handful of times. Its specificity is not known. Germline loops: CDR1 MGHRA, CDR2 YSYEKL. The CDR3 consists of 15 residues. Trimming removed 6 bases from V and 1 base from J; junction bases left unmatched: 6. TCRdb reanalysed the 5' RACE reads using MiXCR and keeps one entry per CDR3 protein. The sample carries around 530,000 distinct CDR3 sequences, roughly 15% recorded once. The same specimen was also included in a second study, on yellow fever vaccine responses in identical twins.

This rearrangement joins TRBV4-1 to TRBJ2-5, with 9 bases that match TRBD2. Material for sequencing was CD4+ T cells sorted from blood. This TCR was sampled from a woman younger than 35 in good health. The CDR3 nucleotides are TGCGCCAGCAGACAATTACTAGCGGGCCAAGAGACCCAGTACTTC. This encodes CASRQLLAGQETQYF.